Listed below are T cell receptor beta chains from one sample, sequenced in a study of T-cell reconstitution after alpha-beta-depleted transplantation in children. MiXCR was run by TCRdb on the PCR reads, yielding one entry per CDR3 protein. The sample has 490,000 or so distinct CDR3 sequences; under 15% are singletons. The input for sequencing was PBMCs from the stem cell graft donor, taken from the stem cell graft. These receptors all come from a human donor who donated a stem cell graft to a child with combined immunodeficiency. The CDR3 runs from the conserved cysteine through the conserved F or W. D genes are given only for firm matches. Clone size is stated in some rows and not others, as once, few, many or a class when expanded.

V gene	clone size	D gene	J gene	CDR3 protein	CDR3 DNA
TRBV10-3	few	.	TRBJ2-5	CAISDNRQEGWETQYF	TGTGCCATCAGTGATAATCGGCAGGAGGGCTGGGAGACCCAGTACTTC
TRBV6-5	.	TRBD2	TRBJ2-2	CASSYSGGRNTGELFF	TGTGCCAGCAGTTACTCGGGGGGGAGGAACACCGGGGAGCTGTTTTTT
TRBV4-3	.	TRBD1	TRBJ2-1	CASSHGTGGTYNEQFF	TGCGCCAGCAGCCATGGGACAGGAGGTACCTACAATGAGCAGTTCTTC
TRBV5-1	.	.	TRBJ2-3	CASSLVGVPGDTQYF	TGCGCCAGCAGCTTGGTGGGGGTTCCGGGAGATACGCAGTATTTT
TRBV27	.	.	TRBJ1-1	CASSSTQGLTEAFF	TGTGCCAGCAGTTCCACCCAAGGGCTGACTGAAGCTTTCTTT
TRBV20-1	few	.	TRBJ1-3	CSAEFSGNTIYF	TGCAGTGCCGAATTCTCTGGAAACACCATATATTTT
TRBV5-1	few	.	TRBJ1-1	CASSLNGRDPNGAFF	TGCGCCAGCAGCTTGAATGGAAGGGATCCTAACGGAGCTTTCTTT
TRBV27	few	.	TRBJ2-7	CASTAAGFYEQYF	TGTGCCAGCACCGCCGCAGGGTTCTACGAGCAGTACTTC
TRBV28	.	TRBD1	TRBJ1-2	CASRTPSGGGYGYTF	TGTGCCAGCAGAACGCCGTCAGGGGGCGGCTATGGCTACACCTTC
TRBV10-3	.	.	TRBJ1-3	CAISRVGSGNTIYF	TGTGCCATCAGTAGAGTGGGCTCTGGAAACACCATATATTTT
TRBV7-9	.	.	TRBJ2-7	CASSPSALGGYEQYF	TGTGCCAGCAGCCCCAGCGCCCTTGGGGGCTACGAGCAGTACTTC
TRBV4-3	few	TRBD2	TRBJ2-7	CASSHGTNSYEQYF	TGCGCCAGCAGCCACGGGACTAACTCCTACGAGCAGTACTTC
TRBV4-2	many	.	TRBJ1-2	CASSQESQGSDSYGYTF	TGTGCCAGCAGCCAAGAAAGTCAGGGCAGTGACAGCTATGGCTACACCTTC
TRBV5-1	few	TRBD1	TRBJ2-7	CASSIRDRGNEQYF	TGCGCCAGCAGCATCCGGGACAGGGGGAACGAGCAGTACTTC
TRBV27	.	.	TRBJ2-7	CASRKAFVDTYEQYF	TGTGCCAGCAGAAAAGCCTTCGTTGATACCTACGAGCAGTACTTC
TRBV20-1	once	TRBD2	TRBJ2-3	CSASGLAGASDTQYF	TGCAGTGCTAGCGGCCTAGCGGGGGCCTCAGATACGCAGTATTTT
TRBV27	many	.	TRBJ2-1	CASSPIEAYNEQFF	TGTGCCAGCAGTCCTATAGAAGCGTACAATGAGCAGTTCTTC
TRBV7-9	many	TRBD1	TRBJ2-3	CASSVGTATTDTQYF	TGTGCCAGCAGCGTTGGGACAGCGACCACAGATACGCAGTATTTT
TRBV6-2/TRBV6-3	many	TRBD1	TRBJ2-1	CASITGGSEQFF	TGTGCCAGCATCACAGGGGGGAGTGAGCAGTTCTTC
TRBV5-1	.	.	TRBJ1-2	CASSLDSTNYGYTF	TGCGCCAGCAGCTTGGACAGCACTAACTATGGCTACACCTTC
TRBV29-1	many	TRBD2	TRBJ2-1	CSVAGEVGGYNEQFF	TGCAGCGTAGCGGGAGAAGTTGGCGGCTACAATGAGCAGTTCTTC
TRBV4-2	few	TRBD1	TRBJ2-7	CASSRQTGSSYEQYF	TGTGCCAGCAGCCGACAGACAGGGAGCTCCTACGAGCAGTACTTC
TRBV5-1	.	TRBD2	TRBJ2-3	CASSLDGGGADTQYF	TGCGCCAGCAGCTTGGATGGCGGGGGAGCAGATACGCAGTATTTT
TRBV7-8	many	TRBD2	TRBJ2-7	CASSLVAGAYEQYF	TGTGCCAGCAGCTTAGTAGCGGGGGCCTACGAGCAGTACTTC
TRBV24-1	many	.	TRBJ2-3	CATSGTPDTQYF	TGTGCCACCAGCGGGACTCCAGATACGCAGTATTTT
TRBV12-3/TRBV12-4	many	TRBD1	TRBJ2-5	CASRDLRDRVRETQYF	TGTGCCAGCAGGGACTTAAGGGACAGGGTCCGAGAGACCCAGTACTTC
TRBV18	few	TRBD2	TRBJ2-7	CASSGREGTYEQYF	TGTGCCAGCTCAGGCAGGGAGGGTACCTACGAGCAGTACTTC
TRBV18	.	.	TRBJ1-2	CASSPRRAWGYGYTF	TGTGCCAGCTCACCACGCAGAGCGTGGGGATATGGCTACACCTTC
TRBV24-1	.	TRBD1	TRBJ2-7	CATSDPGQGLYEQYF	TGTGCCACCAGTGACCCAGGACAGGGTCTCTACGAGCAGTACTTC
TRBV20-1	many	.	TRBJ1-5	CSAREIGEQPQHF	TGCAGTGCTAGAGAGATAGGGGAACAGCCCCAGCATTTT
TRBV5-1	many	.	TRBJ2-2	CASSLTGSPNTGELFF	TGCGCCAGCAGCTTGACAGGGAGTCCAAACACCGGGGAGCTGTTTTTT